This entry lists 21 T cell receptor beta chains sequenced from one sample in a study of blood T cell repertoires in COVID-19 (dated by TCRdb to the early 2020s). Library creation used the immunoSEQ multiplex PCR assay. TCRdb obtained this table from immuneACCESS and retained in-frame rearrangements with V and J assigned. These tables miss some clones; where compared with another copy, unresolved V genes account for less than half of the shortfall, and the remainder is unexplained. Counted in this sample were fewer than 600,000 clones; roughly nine tenths of them appeared once. The biggest ten clones account for roughly 0.92% of the sample. Sequencing was performed on peripheral blood. The receptors were gathered from a man between 18 and 35 years old with COVID-19, enrolled during active disease.

This chain links TRBV7-6 with TRBJ1-1, with 7 bases identical to TRBD1. The germline gives CDR1 SGHVS, CDR2 FNYEAQ. The CDR3 extends over 15 amino acids. V was clipped by 2 bases and J by 0 bases; unmatched bases: 3. The CDR3 DNA sequence: TGTGCCAGCAGCTTAACGGACAGGTTGAACACTGAAGCTTTCTTT. Its translation: CASSLTDRLNTEAFF. The full variable domain, its missing parts supplied by reference TRBV7-6 and TRBJ1-1, is GAGVSQSPRYKVTKRGQDVALRCDPISGHVSLYWYRQALGQGPEFLTYFNYEAQQDKSGLPNDRFSAERPEGSISTLTIQRTEQRDSAMYRCASSLTDRLNTEAFFGQGTRLTVV.

In this sample, this clone turned up once. V gene TRBV15 combines with J gene TRBJ1-2, with D unclear. Germline loops: CDR1 LNHNV, CDR2 YYDKDF (reference sequence). V was trimmed by 3 bases and J by 1 base, leaving 12 bases between them. There are 15 residues in the CDR3. CDR3 nucleotide sequence: TGTGCCACCAGCAGCAGCGGGAAGAGTAACTATGGCTACACCTTC. Translating it yields CATSSSGKSNYGYTF.

V and J are TRBV7-8 and TRBJ2-6; TRBD2 matches at 7 bases. The junction had 8 bases not matched to a gene; V was cut back by 5 bases and J by 7 bases. This CDR3 spans 15 amino acids. Germline assignment: CDR1 SGHVS and CDR2 FQNEAQ. The CDR3 nucleotides are TGTGCCAGCAGCCCCTGGGAGGGTTTAGCCAACGTCCTGACTTTC. Its translation: CASSPWEGLANVLTF.

The CDR3 sequence is CASNPSLQGKPLWEQYF. Written as DNA, the CDR3 is TGCGCCAGCAACCCTTCCTTACAGGGGAAGCCGTTGTGGGAGCAGTACTTC. The chain combines TRBV23-1 with TRBJ2-7; 7 positions match TRBD1. TRBV23-1 is known as an ORF, though its function is uncertain. CDR3 size: 17 residues. Trimming cost V 7 bases and J 7 bases; bases outside gene matches: 22.

This clone was found once. The V gene is TRBV9, the J gene TRBJ2-1, with TRBD2 identical over 9 bases. The CDR3 sequence is 16 residues long. Trimming took 2 bases from V and 7 from J; bases not matched to a gene: 10. CDR1 is SGDLS and CDR2 is YYNGEE in the germline V gene. The CDR3 spells CASSVVAGVGWNEQFF. The CDR3 DNA is TGTGCCAGCAGCGTGGTAGCGGGAGTAGGGTGGAATGAGCAGTTCTTC.

V is TRBV3-1 (or the pseudogene TRBV3-2) and J is TRBJ2-1, with 15 bases matching TRBD2. The CDR3 loop spans 17 amino acids. After removal of 4 bases from V and 7 bases from J, the junction contained 8 bases not matched to a gene. CDR1 is LGHDT and CDR2 is YNNKEL in the germline V gene (reference sequence). CDR3 sequence: CASSLIGLAGGQNEQFF. The CDR3 DNA reads as TGTGCCAGCAGCCTTATCGGACTAGCGGGAGGGCAAAATGAGCAGTTCTTC.

The V gene is TRBV24-1, the J gene TRBJ1-2, with a tentative D call TRBD1 (5 bases). CDR3 length equals 12 residues. The V end was cut by 2 bases, the J end by 7 bases, with 7 bases between. CDR1 and CDR2 (germline): KGHDR, SFDVKD. The DNA of the CDR3 is TGTGCCACCAGTGATTCCAGGGTTGGCTACACCTTC. It is translated as CATSDSRVGYTF.

The CDR3 nucleotides read TGTGCCAGTACCCCGAGGGACAGGGGGAAAAAACTGTTTTTT. It specifies CASTPRDRGKKLFF. This chain joins TRBV19 and TRBJ1-4; 11 bases match TRBD1. The V and J ends lost 7 bases and 9 bases, in that order; junction bases with no gene match: 7. The germline gives CDR1 LNHDA, CDR2 SQIVND (reference sequence). This CDR3 is 14 amino acids long.

The J gene is TRBJ1-3, the V gene TRBV11-2; 10 bases match TRBD1. The V and J ends lost 4 bases and 2 bases, in that order; junction bases with no gene match: 11. The CDR3 runs 18 residues. Germline loops: CDR1 SGHAT, CDR2 FQNNGV. The CDR3 sequence: CASSSIEWTGGPGNTIYF. CDR3 DNA: TGTGCCAGCAGCTCAATCGAATGGACAGGGGGGCCTGGAAACACCATATATTTT.

The J gene is TRBJ2-3, the V gene TRBV5-6; a possible D gene is TRBD2 (7 bases). Germline CDR1 SGHDT, CDR2 YYEEEE. The CDR3 length is 14 residues. V was pared by 0 bases and J by 5 bases, with 10 bases between. The CDR3 loop reads CASSLAGGQDTQYF. The DNA for the CDR3 is TGTGCCAGCAGCTTGGCGGGGGGCCAAGATACGCAGTATTTT.

This clone was picked up one time. The chain employs TRBV7-3 and TRBJ2-5; weak D call: TRBD2 (7 bases). The CDR3 consists of 16 residues. Germline loops: CDR1 SGHTA, CDR2 FQGTGA. Deletions cut 1 base from V and 1 base from J, with 13 bases between. CDR3 DNA sequence: TGTGCCAGCAGCTTAATTCCGGGGGGCCCCCAAGAGACCCAGTACTTC. Residues: CASSLIPGGPQETQYF. Together with reference TRBV7-3 and TRBJ2-5, the CDR3 gives the full variable domain: GAGVSQTPSNKVTEKGKYVELRCDPISGHTALYWYRQSLGQGPEFLIYFQGTGAADDSGLPNDRFFAVRPEGSVSTLKIQRTERGDSAVYLCASSLIPGGPQETQYFGPGTRLLVL.

This chain's CDR3 is CASRGGSYEQFF. As DNA, the CDR3 is TGTGCCAGCAGGGGAGGGAGTTATGAGCAGTTCTTC. V usage is TRBV6-5 and J usage is TRBJ2-1; 7 bases are shared with TRBD2. The V segment lost 6 bases and the J segment 8 bases; nucleotides outside the gene matches: 4. This CDR3 contains 12 residues. Germline V gene data show CDR1 as MNHEY and CDR2 as SVGAGI.

The rearrangement uses TRBV15 and TRBJ2-1; D possibly corresponds to TRBD1 (6 bases). Germline loops: CDR1 LNHNV, CDR2 YYDKDF (reference sequence). CDR3 length: 13 amino acids. The V end lost 7 bases, the J end lost 6 bases, and 13 bases lay between the germline ends. The CDR3 DNA follows: TGTGCCACCACCCCCACAGGGAGCAATGAGCAGTTCTTC. Protein product: CATTPTGSNEQFF.

The rearrangement links TRBV5-1 to TRBJ2-1, with 9 bases lining up with TRBD1. Germline-derived CDR1 and CDR2 are SGHRS and YFSETQ. The CDR3 sequence is 13 residues long. The V gene end was trimmed by 4 bases and the J gene end by 6 bases; junction bases not matched to a gene: 2. The CDR3 DNA reads TGCGCCAGCAGCGAGACAGGGGGCAATGAGCAGTTCTTC. This sequence encodes CASSETGGNEQFF. Together with reference TRBV5-1 and TRBJ2-1, the CDR3 gives the full variable domain: KAGVTQTPRYLIKTRGQQVTLSCSPISGHRSVSWYQQTPGQGLQFLFEYFSETQRNKGNFPGRFSGRQFSNSRSEMNVSTLELGDSALYLCASSETGGNEQFFGPGTRLTVL.

In this sample, this clone turned up once. The chain carries TRBV11-3 and TRBJ1-2; perhaps TRBD1 as D (6 bases). V lost 1 base to trimming and J lost 1 base, with 13 bases between them. This CDR3 has 16 amino acids. Germline values: CDR1 SGHNT, CDR2 YENEEA. CDR3 region: CASSLGAGVLNYGYTF. The DNA of the CDR3 is TGTGCCAGCAGCTTAGGAGCAGGGGTCCTTAACTATGGCTACACCTTC.

This clone was observed a single time. This chain links TRBV2 with TRBJ1-2; 11 bases are a match to TRBD1. J was trimmed by 7 bases and V by 6 bases; bases with no gene match: 1. Per the germline V gene, CDR1 is SNHLY and CDR2 is FYNNEI. CDR3 length equals 12 residues. CDR3 DNA sequence: TGTGCCAGCAGAGGGACAGGGGGTGGCTACACCTTC. Its translation: CASRGTGGGYTF.

The J gene is TRBJ2-5, the V gene TRBV11-2, with 7 bases identical to TRBD1. Trimming cost V 7 bases and J 4 bases; bases outside gene matches: 15. The CDR3 runs 16 residues. Germline V gene sequence: CDR1 SGHAT, CDR2 FQNNGV. In nucleotides, the CDR3 is TGTGCCAGCACTCTTCCCGGGACAGCTAAGGGAGAGACCCAGTACTTC. Translating it yields CASTLPGTAKGETQYF.

The V gene is TRBV5-1, the J gene TRBJ2-3, with D maybe TRBD2 (5 bases). This CDR3 is built from 14 residues. Trimming left V 4 bases short and J 0 bases short, with 9 bases between. Per germline, CDR1 SGHRS and CDR2 YFSETQ. The CDR3 DNA is TGCGCCAGCAGCCCCGGGGATAGCACAGATACGCAGTATTTT. This translates into CASSPGDSTDTQYF.

V and J are TRBV24-1 and TRBJ1-5; no reliable D call. Trimming cost V 5 bases and J 2 bases, with 6 bases left between them. CDR1 is KGHDR and CDR2 is SFDVKD in the germline V gene. The CDR3 consists of 13 residues. The CDR3 reads CATSAPGNQPQHF. The CDR3 DNA sequence: TGTGCCACCAGTGCCCCTGGCAATCAGCCCCAGCATTTT.

Here the CDR3 reads CASSVSGSRYEQYF. The CDR3 nucleotides are TGTGCCAGCAGCGTCAGCGGGAGTAGGTACGAGCAGTACTTC. V gene TRBV7-3 combines with J gene TRBJ2-7, with 8 bases fitting TRBD2. The V and J ends lost 5 bases and 4 bases, in that order; junction bases with no gene match: 7. CDR3 size: 14 residues. Germline loops: CDR1 SGHTA, CDR2 FQGTGA.

The V call is TRBV7-8, the J call TRBJ2-3, with TRBD2 identical over 9 bases. This CDR3 is 15 amino acids long. Per the germline V gene, CDR1 is SGHVS and CDR2 is FQNEAQ. With 1 base clipped from V and 4 bases from J, the junction kept 3 bases outside the gene matches. The CDR3 region is CASSLVAGVSDTQYF. CDR3 nucleotides: TGTGCCAGCAGCTTAGTAGCGGGAGTGTCAGATACGCAGTATTTT.